This T cell receptor (beta chain) was found in a study of T cell repertoires in aging, cancer and after chemotherapy. The template was genomic DNA from peripheral blood, not RNA. Relative to its sample, this clonotype is medium-sized. A mixed TRB-A/B primer pool amplified rearranged TRB by multiplex touch-down PCR. TCRdb itself ran the multiplex PCR reads through MiXCR, one entry per CDR3 protein. The repertoire holds approximately 13,000 distinct CDR3 sequences, with 21% as singletons. The junction had 7 bases not matched to a gene; V was cut back by 4 bases and J by 9 bases. Per the germline V gene, CDR1 is LNHDA and CDR2 is SQIVND (reference sequence). The CDR3 is made up of 15 amino acids.

Specimen: blood. This chain connects TRBV19 to TRBJ1-6, with TRBD1 matching 9 bases. The receptor's source is a human donor in good health. For the CDR3, the DNA is TGTGCCAGTAGTAAAGGACAGGGGTTTGGTTCACCCCTCCACTTT. Protein product: CASSKGQGFGSPLHF. The full variable domain, completed using reference TRBV19 and TRBJ1-6, is DGGITQSPKYLFRKEGQNVTLSCEQNLNHDAMYWYRQDPGQGLRLIYYSQIVNDFQKGDIAEGYSVSREKKESFPLTVTSAQKNPTAFYLCASSKGQGFGSPLHFGNGTRLTVT.